This passage covers 11 T cell receptor beta chains from one sample sequenced in a study of human versus mouse CDR3 diversity and MHC coevolution. Sequencing used immunoSEQ multiplex PCR; TCRdb keeps in-frame clones, though not all of them. Among about 83,000 clones, approximately 90% were seen once, and the ten largest hold roughly 0.15%. Sequencing input: naive CD4+ T cells from blood. Subset denoted: CD45RO-negative CD62L-positive naive CD4 T cells. These receptors all come from a person aged 30-70 years in good health.

The V call is TRBV2, the J call TRBJ2-2, with 8 positions matching TRBD1. Germline V lookup: CDR1 SNHLY, CDR2 FYNNEI. The CDR3 is 15 residues long. With V trimmed by 7 bases and J by 6 bases, 10 bases remained unmatched. The CDR3 DNA sequence: TGTGCCAGCATCGGGTTGACAGGGGAGGCCGGGGAGCTGTTTTTT. Amino acids: CASIGLTGEAGELFF.

This clone was seen just once. The gene calls are TRBV6-1 and TRBJ2-2, with a weak D call TRBD2 (5 bases). This CDR3 comprises 13 residues. Germline V gene sequence: CDR1 MNHNS, CDR2 SASEGT. Trimming shortened V by 7 bases and J by 7 bases, and 13 bases separated the two germline ends. The CDR3 loop is CASNTGWDGELFF. The CDR3 DNA reads as TGTGCCAGCAATACGGGGTGGGACGGGGAGCTGTTTTTT.

The chain recombines TRBV28 with TRBJ1-4, with 8 bases fitting TRBD1. CDR1 and CDR2 from the germline V gene are MDHEN and SYDVKM. CDR3 length: 15 amino acids. Trimming removed 6 bases from V and 4 bases from J; junction bases left unmatched: 7. CDR3 coding DNA: TGTGCCAGCAGCAGAACAGGGGGAAGTAATGAAAAACTGTTTTTT. Translated, it gives CASSRTGGSNEKLFF.

The chain has TRBV6-5 and TRBJ1-1; D remains unclear. Trimming cost V 4 bases and J 1 base, with 10 bases left between them. Germline loops: CDR1 MNHEY, CDR2 SVGAGI. This CDR3 spans 14 amino acids. The CDR3 spells CASSSKGGNTEAFF. In DNA form, the CDR3 reads TGTGCCAGCAGTTCTAAAGGCGGGAACACTGAAGCTTTCTTT.

This chain links TRBV25-1 with TRBJ1-6, with 7 bases fitting TRBD1. The CDR3 length is 15 residues. Germline-derived CDR1 and CDR2 are MGHDK and SYGVNS. Trimming removed 1 base from V and 7 bases from J; junction bases left unmatched: 4. The CDR3 loop is CASSESGQRNSPLHF. The CDR3 DNA follows: TGTGCCAGCAGTGAATCGGGACAGAGGAATTCACCCCTCCACTTT.

The count of this clone is one. The chain has TRBV28 and TRBJ1-1; tentative D call: TRBD1 (5 bases). The germline V and J ends were trimmed by 1 base and 1 base, with 7 bases remaining between them. Per the germline V gene, CDR1 is MDHEN and CDR2 is SYDVKM. This CDR3 comprises 14 residues. The CDR3 spells CASSLLGGNTEAFF. CDR3 nucleotide sequence: TGTGCCAGCAGTTTATTGGGGGGGAACACTGAAGCTTTCTTT.

The chain couples TRBV4-1 to TRBJ1-2; the D gene is possibly TRBD1 (5 bases). Trimming removed 0 bases at V and 5 bases at J, with 13 bases between. The length of the CDR3 is 15 residues. Germline values: CDR1 MGHRA, CDR2 YSYEKL. CDR3 protein: CASSQDPGGSYGYTF. CDR3 in DNA: TGCGCCAGCAGCCAAGATCCGGGGGGATCGTATGGCTACACCTTC.

The rearrangement uses TRBV5-4 and TRBJ2-5; TRBD1 aligns across 7 bases. The DNA matches TRBJ2-7 better at its end, which makes the J call doubtful. Germline V gene sequence: CDR1 SGHNT, CDR2 YYREEE (reference sequence). The CDR3 loop spans 16 amino acids. CDR3 in amino acids: CASSLPGQQSSYEQYF. In DNA, the CDR3 is TGTGCCAGCAGCTTACCGGGACAGCAGAGCTCCTACGAGCAGTACTTC.

The genes are TRBV5-8 and TRBJ2-3; D unresolved. Trimming removed 0 bases at V and 4 bases at J, with 6 bases between. CDR1 and CDR2 (germline): SGHTS, YDEGEE. The CDR3 is 13 amino acids. The CDR3 sequence is CASSLVRADTQYF. The CDR3 DNA reads as TGTGCCAGCAGCTTGGTCCGGGCAGATACGCAGTATTTT.

The chain links TRBV6-5 to TRBJ1-1; no reliable D call. The V end lost 2 bases, the J end lost 4 bases, and 14 bases lay between the germline ends. The CDR3 runs to 15 residues. The germline gives CDR1 MNHEY, CDR2 SVGAGI. The CDR3 is CASSYQMRASTEAFF. CDR3 bases: TGTGCCAGCAGTTACCAAATGAGGGCGTCCACTGAAGCTTTCTTT.

This rearrangement joins TRBV5-1 to TRBJ2-1, with TRBD1 matching 11 bases. CDR1 is SGHRS, CDR2 YFSETQ, per germline. The CDR3 extends over 16 amino acids. V dropped 0 bases and J dropped 4; count of bases not matched to a gene: 3. CDR3 sequence: CASSLGGQGVYNEQFF. CDR3 DNA sequence: TGCGCCAGCAGCTTGGGGGGACAGGGGGTGTACAATGAGCAGTTCTTC. Based on the CDR3 plus reference TRBV5-1 and TRBJ2-1, the full variable domain is KAGVTQTPRYLIKTRGQQVTLSCSPISGHRSVSWYQQTPGQGLQFLFEYFSETQRNKGNFPGRFSGRQFSNSRSEMNVSTLELGDSALYLCASSLGGQGVYNEQFFGPGTRLTVL.